The source of this TCR beta chain is a study of monozygotic twins with inflammatory bowel disease. The unique tags termed UMIs, each holding a 6-nucleotide sample barcode, were added by means of template switching. TCRdb re-analyzed the 5' RACE reads; it lists each CDR3 protein once, without DNA. The sample has about 380,000 distinct CDR3 sequences, and its top ten clones hold about 2.5%. CDR3 size: 16 residues. In germline, CDR1 is MNHEY, CDR2 SVGAGI. This sequence joins TRBV6-5 and TRBJ2-7. The clonotype originates from a human donor with ulcerative colitis or Crohn's disease, or a healthy co-twin of an affected twin (not recorded which). Sequencing was carried out using blood. CDR3 protein: CASSYARERSSYEQYF.